Sequencing of this T cell receptor (beta chain) was carried out in a study of CD4+ T cells in melanoma. Study conclusions and caveats: CD8+ T cell, macrophage and B cell function reportedly correlated with neoantigen-specific CD4+ T cells. Neoantigen-specific CD4+ T cells in melanoma reportedly had diverse differentiation states.

Germline lookup yields CDR1 KGHDR and CDR2 SFDVKD. There are 14 residues in the CDR3. The ends were cut back, 8 bases at V and 5 bases at J, with 14 bases in the middle. Data came from immunoSEQ multiplex PCR; TCRdb stores just in-frame clones and leaves some out. The sample yields over 6,500 clones, roughly three quarters seen once. With respect to this clone: Its antigen is not known.

The source of this sequence is a human donor with melanoma. The specimen was cells from a culture (not recorded whether cultured in vitro). This chain joins TRBV24-1 and TRBJ2-2; D uncertain. Here the CDR3 reads CATKDQTGTGELFF. The CDR3 nucleotides are TGTGCCACCAAGGACCAGACGGGTACCGGGGAGCTGTTTTTT.